The subject of this entry is one T cell receptor (beta chain). Generated by immunoSEQ multiplex PCR, the TCRdb table keeps only in-frame clones and is missing some. The sample records roughly 150,000 clones, approximately 91% being singletons. This sample is part of a study of blood T cell repertoires in COVID-19. J was trimmed by 4 bases and V by 6 bases; bases with no gene match: 11. Germline assignment: CDR1 SGDLS and CDR2 YYNGEE. The CDR3 extends over 15 amino acids. Input material: peripheral blood. The chain carries TRBV9 and TRBJ2-7; TRBD1 agrees at 9 bases. This TCR derives from a woman in her seventies with acute or convalescent COVID-19. The DNA for the CDR3 is TGTGCCAGCACCGCCCGGGGACAGGGTTCTTACGAGCAGTACGTC. It encodes CASTARGQGSYEQYV.